Given below is one TCR beta chain in context. Its antigen is currently unknown. The sample carries other DNA sequences with the same CDR3. From germline, CDR1 is SGHNT and CDR2 YENEEA. The trim removed 5 bases at V and 4 bases at J, leaving 5 bases unmatched. CDR3 length: 15 amino acids. The data derive from a study of cytomegalovirus exposure and HLA in healthy donors. General study results and limits: Most subjects had HLA-A and HLA-B alleles reportedly predicted accurately by TCR beta sequences. A missense DCLRE1C variant was associated with V- and J-gene trimming of TCR beta chains in a later analysis, and an independent cohort replicated the association. The sole available immune exposure information was CMV serostatus.

The primer mix had 60 Vbeta and 13 Jbeta primers. Method: immunoSEQ multiplex PCR; TCRdb's copy keeps in-frame clones and lacks some. Among about 110,000 clones listed, roughly four fifths were seen once. The clonotype was recovered from a woman under 40 in good health and CMV-seronegative. Sequenced input: PBMCs. This chain links TRBV11-3 with TRBJ1-3; 10 positions match TRBD1. CDR3 amino acids: CASSPGQGPGNTIYF. The CDR3 nucleotides are TGTGCCAGCAGCCCGGGACAGGGGCCCGGAAACACCATATATTTT.